This T cell receptor (beta chain) was identified in a study of CD8 T cells in ankylosing spondylitis. General observations from the study: Prior literature has documented some motif variants in synovial fluid and blood from reactive arthritis. Disease-associated clonotypes exhibited CD8+ identity and were relatively infrequent in peripheral blood. In ankylosing spondylitis blood, a motif of about eight highly homologous TCR beta variants appeared characteristic. Reportedly, disease-linked clones are significantly enriched in ankylosing spondylitis patients' matched synovial fluid.

V gave up 5 bases and J gave up 7 bases; unmatched junction bases: 9. The CDR3 covers 16 residues. Germline values: CDR1 SGHTA, CDR2 FQGNSA. This clonotype was counted only a few times. Antigen unknown. TCRdb recomputed calls from the 5' RACE reads with MiXCR, one row per CDR3 protein. The sample shows some 130,000 distinct CDR3 sequences, 6% to 8.5% of them seen only once. Sequenced material: blood, either unsorted or a sorted T cell fraction (not recorded which). The rearrangement joins TRBV7-2 to TRBJ1-5; 12 positions match TRBD1. The receptor was derived from a female donor with ankylosing spondylitis or in good health (not recorded which). DNA of the CDR3: TGTGCCAGCAGCCCAGGGACAGGGGGCGCAGGGCAGCCCCAGCATTTT. This codes for CASSPGTGGAGQPQHF.